This TCR beta chain was observed in a study of T cells in Graves' hyperthyroidism and ophthalmopathy. About the research overall: Peripheral blood sampling occurred at initial diagnosis, before any treatment.

This clonotype appeared a few times. It may be a read error: a sequence one base away is much more abundant. Germline loops: CDR1 DFQATT, CDR2 SNEGSKA (reference sequence). This CDR3 comprises 15 residues. The germline V and J ends were trimmed by 5 bases and 6 bases, with 22 bases remaining between them. A Clinical Activity Score of at least 3, a NOSPECS grade of at least 4 and a duration under 3 months were recorded in the ophthalmopathy patients. Amplification of TCR beta CDR3 regions used RNA as the template. The TCR CDR3 first-round RT-PCR relied on the HTBI primer set. TCRdb re-called the multiplex PCR reads through MiXCR, storing one row per CDR3 protein. The sample holds under 600,000 distinct CDR3 sequences; 16% are singletons and the top ten take around 3.5%.

This TCR came from a woman in her thirties or forties with Graves' ophthalmopathy. The sample taken for sequencing was blood. The rearrangement links TRBV20-1 to TRBJ2-5, with D possibly being TRBD1 (6 bases). The CDR3 coding sequence is TGCAGTGCTTCTGATCCCGGGACAAGACAAAAGACCCAGTACTTC. Translating gives CSASDPGTRQKTQYF.